The 15 T cell receptor beta chains below come from one sample, sequenced in a study of response to subunit inactivated influenza vaccine (dated by TCRdb to the late 2010s). The method behind the library was RT-PCR. The listed sequencing device is Illumina HiSeq 2500. Starting from the raw public reads, TCRdb applied fastp trimming at Q25, assembled clones with MiXCR and retained in-frame beta chains. CDR3 protein duplicates are merged, each entry listing the most common genes and DNA. This sample lists around 470,000 distinct CDR3 sequences; more than 7% were detected once. The top ten clonotypes cover about 12% of the sample. The material sequenced was PBMCs from blood, taken less than 30 months after vaccination. The receptors stem from a man in his fifties or sixties who received an inactivated influenza vaccine. Donor details come from another sample of the same person, matched by shared clones.

The V and J genes are TRBV5-1 and TRBJ1-6; 8 nucleotides align to TRBD1. V was clipped by 0 bases and J by 6 bases; unmatched bases: 5. Germline CDR1 reads SGHRS; CDR2 reads YFSETQ. There are 16 residues in the CDR3. The CDR3 nucleotides are TGCGCCAGCAGCTTGGACTGGACAGGGCGTAATTCACCCCTCCACTTT. It is translated as CASSLDWTGRNSPLHF.

This clonotype was seen repeatedly, ten times or more. Germline is not matched at one junction end, which may reflect a read error. The V gene is TRBV6-2 or TRBV6-3, the J gene TRBJ2-1, with D possibly matching TRBD2 (6 bases). This CDR3 comprises 14 residues. CDR1 and CDR2 (germline): MNHEY, SVGEGT. The CDR3 reads CASSHPGTPEPGPF. The CDR3, as DNA: TGTGCCAGCAGTCACCCCGGGACTCCGGAACCAGGACCCTTC.

In this sample, this clonotype turned up many times. This sequence joins TRBV20-1 and TRBJ2-7; TRBD2 agrees at 8 bases. This CDR3 has 16 amino acids. The J segment lost 0 bases and the V segment lost 0 bases, leaving 7 bases of the junction unmatched. Germline lookup yields CDR1 DFQATT and CDR2 SNEGSKA (reference sequence). CDR3 DNA: TGCAGTGCTAGAGATCTCACGAGCGGGAGCTCCTACGAGCAGTACTTC. Translated: CSARDLTSGSSYEQYF.

This clonotype was recorded a few times. CDR3 region: CASSLGGGTGKVNTEAFF. As DNA, the CDR3 is TGTGCCAGCAGCTTAGGTGGGGGGACTGGGAAGGTGAACACTGAAGCTTTCTTT. The gene calls are TRBV11-1 and TRBJ1-1, with D perhaps TRBD1 (5 bases). Germline values: CDR1 SGHAT, CDR2 FQDESV (reference sequence). The V and J ends lost 1 base and 0 bases respectively, with 18 bases between them. The CDR3 runs to 18 residues.

In regard to this clonotype: A read error may account for a junction end that differs from germline. This sequence joins TRBV5-6 and TRBJ2-7; D is unclear. CDR3 length: 12 amino acids. Germline V CDR1 and CDR2: SGHDT, YYEEEE. The CDR3 reads CASSLGVAFMAF. CDR3 bases: TGTGCCAGCAGCTTGGGAGTAGCATTTATGGCTTTC. The complete variable domain, with remaining parts taken from reference TRBV5-6 and TRBJ2-7, reads DAGVTQSPTHLIKTRGQQVTLRCSPKSGHDTVSWYQQALGQGPQFIFQYYEEEERQRGNFPDRFSGHQFPNYSSELNVNALLLGDSALYLCASSLGVAFMAFGPGTRLTVT.

This clonotype was recorded a few times. The chain is built from TRBV4-3 and TRBJ1-1; TRBD1 is a possible D gene (5 bases). Trimming pared 0 bases from V and 0 bases from J, leaving 11 bases between. CDR3 length: 16 residues. From germline, CDR1 is LGHNA and CDR2 YSLEER. Written as DNA, the CDR3 is TGCGCCAGCAGCCAAGAAACAGGAGCAATGAACACTGAAGCTTTCTTT. This encodes CASSQETGAMNTEAFF.

This clonotype has only a few counts. The V gene is TRBV9, the J gene TRBJ2-1; tentatively, D is TRBD2 (5 bases). The CDR3 extends over 15 amino acids. The V gene lost 1 base and the J gene lost 8 bases, with 16 bases spanning the gap. Germline-derived CDR1 and CDR2 are SGDLS and YYNGEE. The CDR3 nucleotides are TGTGCCAGCAGCGTATTCAGCGGAGGTGGGGATGAGCAGTTCTTC. Amino acid sequence: CASSVFSGGGDEQFF.

This clonotype was counted at least ten times. Germline and junction disagree at one end, which may indicate a read error. The rearrangement joins TRBV20-1 to TRBJ2-5, with D possibly matching TRBD2 (5 bases). The CDR3 is made up of 15 amino acids. Germline V gene sequence: CDR1 DFQATT, CDR2 SNEGSKA (reference sequence). The DNA of the CDR3 is TGCAGTGCTAGAGTTGAGGGAACGTACCAAGGGACCCAGTACTTC. Amino acid sequence: CSARVEGTYQGTQYF.

A few counts support this clonotype. This chain links TRBV2 with TRBJ1-6; 8 bases agree with TRBD1. V was pared by 8 bases and J by 3 bases, with 9 bases of the junction left unmatched. CDR1 and CDR2 from the germline V gene are SNHLY and FYNNEI. This CDR3 region has 16 residues. This chain's CDR3 is CASSFDRGLYNSPLHF. CDR3 DNA: TGTGCCAGCTCATTCGACAGGGGACTCTATAATTCACCCCTCCACTTT. The full variable domain, with the rest looked up from reference TRBV2 and TRBJ1-6, is EPEVTQTPSHQVTQMGQEVILRCVPISNHLYFYWYRQILGQKVEFLVSFYNNEISEKSEIFDDQFSVERPDGSNFTLKIRSTKLEDSAMYFCASSFDRGLYNSPLHFGNGTRLTVT.

CDR3 protein: CASSITSGDYYEQYF. For the CDR3, the DNA is TGTGCCAGTAGTATAACATCGGGAGACTACTACGAGCAGTACTTC. The gene calls are TRBV19 and TRBJ2-7, with D tentatively TRBD2 (6 bases). CDR1 LNHDA and CDR2 SQIVND come from the germline V gene (reference sequence). Trimming shortened V by 2 bases and J by 3 bases, and 14 bases separated the two germline ends. This CDR3 comprises 15 residues.

This clonotype was detected only a few times. CDR3 residues: CASRSGLAVDTQYF. CDR3 DNA sequence: TGTGCCAGCAGGTCGGGACTAGCGGTAGATACGCAGTATTTT. The chain has TRBV7-2 and TRBJ2-3, with 11 bases aligning to TRBD2. J was trimmed by 5 bases and V by 6 bases; bases with no gene match: 4. This CDR3 region has 14 residues. Germline values: CDR1 SGHTA, CDR2 FQGNSA.

The V gene is TRBV9, the J gene TRBJ2-7; possibly TRBD1 or TRBD2 for D (5 bases each). Trimming cost V 4 bases and J 2 bases, with 16 bases left between them. This CDR3 is built from 15 residues. In germline, CDR1 is SGDLS, CDR2 YYNGEE. This CDR3 reads CASSTPGRLTYEQYF. The CDR3 nucleotides are TGTGCCAGCAGCACACCGGGACGGTTGACCTACGAGCAGTACTTC.

This CDR3 reads CASSESMLGTQYF. CDR3 DNA: TGCGCCAGCAGTGAGTCGATGTTGGGGACCCAGTACTTC. V gene TRBV10-2 combines with J gene TRBJ2-5; D gene uncertain. Deletions cut 0 bases from V and 7 bases from J, with 9 bases between. The CDR3 extends over 13 amino acids. Germline assignment: CDR1 WSHSY and CDR2 SAAADI.

This clonotype was seen more than once but under ten times. The rearrangement links TRBV29-1 to TRBJ2-5; 10 bases are a match to TRBD1. The V gene's germline CDR1 is SQVTM and CDR2 ANQGSEA. J lost 5 bases, V lost 6 bases, and 3 bases had no gene match. The CDR3 has 12 amino acids. CDR3 in DNA: TGCAGCGTAGGGACAGGGGTTGAGACCCAGTACTTC. Translating gives CSVGTGVETQYF.

At least ten counts were recorded for this clonotype. The V call is TRBV12-3 or TRBV12-4, the J call TRBJ1-5; 7 bases agree with TRBD1. J lost 6 bases, V lost 6 bases, and 5 bases had no gene match. The CDR3 contains 13 residues. CDR3 nucleotide sequence: TGTGCCAGCAGGGAACAGGGGAGTCAGCCCCAGCATTTT. Translated, it gives CASREQGSQPQHF.